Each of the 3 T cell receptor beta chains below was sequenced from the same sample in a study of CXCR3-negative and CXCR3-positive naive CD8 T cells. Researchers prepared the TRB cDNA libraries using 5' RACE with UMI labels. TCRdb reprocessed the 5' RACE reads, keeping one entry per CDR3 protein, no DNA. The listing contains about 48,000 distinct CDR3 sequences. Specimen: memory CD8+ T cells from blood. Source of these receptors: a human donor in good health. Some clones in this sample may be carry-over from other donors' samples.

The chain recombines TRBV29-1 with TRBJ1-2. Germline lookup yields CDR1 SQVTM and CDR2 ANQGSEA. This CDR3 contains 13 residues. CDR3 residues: CSGGPEGDYGYTF.

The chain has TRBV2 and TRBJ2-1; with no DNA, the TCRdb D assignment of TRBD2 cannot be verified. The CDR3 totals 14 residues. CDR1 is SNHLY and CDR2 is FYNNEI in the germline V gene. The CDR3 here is CASSRLAYDNEQFF.

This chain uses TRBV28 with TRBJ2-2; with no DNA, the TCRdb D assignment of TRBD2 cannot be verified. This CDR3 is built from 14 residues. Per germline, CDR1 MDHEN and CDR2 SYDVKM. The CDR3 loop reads CASTKAGRTGELFF.